Shown below are 16 T cell receptor beta chains from a single sample sequenced in a study of T cell responses to AZD1222 COVID-19 vaccine. Produced via immunoSEQ multiplex PCR; TCRdb's table is partial and in-frame only. The sample has about 130,000 clones, just over 85% seen once. Sequenced material: peripheral blood, taken on day 0 of MenACWY control vaccination. These receptors all stem from an adult in good health.

The chain couples TRBV7-9 to TRBJ1-3; D remains unclear. This CDR3 has 15 residues. Per the germline V gene, CDR1 is SEHNR and CDR2 is FQNEAQ (reference sequence). Trimming took 5 bases from V and 0 from J, leaving 11 bases between them. CDR3 in DNA: TGTGCCAGCAGCGGACGGGAAATCTCTGGAAACACCATATATTTT. It yields the protein CASSGREISGNTIYF.

In its sample, this clone was seen once. The chain employs TRBV5-6 and TRBJ2-7, with TRBD1 identical over 11 bases. Germline assignment: CDR1 SGHDT and CDR2 YYEEEE. V lost 4 bases, J lost 4 bases, and 4 bases stayed unmatched. There are 14 residues in the CDR3. This CDR3 is CASSLGQGGYEQYF. The CDR3 region has the DNA TGTGCCAGCAGCCTGGGACAGGGGGGATACGAGCAGTACTTC. Full variable domain (remainder filled in from reference TRBV5-6 and TRBJ2-7): DAGVTQSPTHLIKTRGQQVTLRCSPKSGHDTVSWYQQALGQGPQFIFQYYEEEERQRGNFPDRFSGHQFPNYSSELNVNALLLGDSALYLCASSLGQGGYEQYFGPGTRLTVT.

The chain carries TRBV5-1 and TRBJ1-2; the D is unclear. V lost 4 bases to trimming and J lost 2 bases, with 9 bases between them. This CDR3 spans 13 amino acids. Germline values: CDR1 SGHRS, CDR2 YFSETQ. The CDR3 is CASSDGVNYGYTF. The CDR3 nucleotides read TGCGCCAGCAGCGATGGTGTGAACTATGGCTACACCTTC.

The V and J genes are TRBV5-1 and TRBJ2-3; D may be TRBD1 (5 bases). CDR3 length: 13 residues. The V end lost 6 bases, the J end lost 6 bases, and 14 bases lay between the germline ends. Germline assignment: CDR1 SGHRS and CDR2 YFSETQ. The CDR3 DNA reads TGCGCCAGCAAACTCCAGGGTCCTGATACGCAGTATTTT. Translated: CASKLQGPDTQYF.

The genes are TRBV10-3 and TRBJ2-7, with D possibly being TRBD1 or TRBD2 (5 bases each). Germline values: CDR1 ENHRY, CDR2 SYGVKD. Trimming removed 6 bases at V and 2 bases at J, with 11 bases between. The CDR3 has 13 residues. DNA for the CDR3: TGTGCCATCAGGGGACCGCCAGCCTACGAGCAGTACTTC. Its translation: CAIRGPPAYEQYF.

This chain uses TRBV20-1 with TRBJ2-5; 8 positions match TRBD2. This CDR3 has 14 amino acids. Germline-derived CDR1 and CDR2 are DFQATT and SNEGSKA (reference sequence). The V segment lost 3 bases and the J segment 5 bases; nucleotides outside the gene matches: 8. The CDR3 DNA follows: TGCAGTGCTAGTCTAGCGGGCCGCGGGGAGACCCAGTACTTC. Protein product: CSASLAGRGETQYF.

This clone was counted once. The J gene is TRBJ2-3, the V gene TRBV4-1, with no clear D. V shed 0 bases and J shed 2 bases, with 15 bases lying between them. The CDR3 covers 17 residues. Germline-derived CDR1 and CDR2 are MGHRA and YSYEKL. This CDR3 reads CASSQDPFLGLTDTQYF. In DNA form, the CDR3 reads TGCGCCAGCAGCCAAGACCCCTTTTTGGGCCTCACAGATACGCAGTATTTT.

The table lists this clone with a count of one. This sequence joins TRBV28 and TRBJ2-7, with 8 bases that match TRBD1. The germline V gene has CDR1 MDHEN and CDR2 SYDVKM. Trimming cost V 2 bases and J 4 bases; bases outside gene matches: 7. The CDR3 extends over 15 amino acids. The CDR3 loop is CASSLRVRGLYEQYF. The CDR3 region has the DNA TGTGCCAGCAGTTTAAGGGTCAGGGGGCTTTACGAGCAGTACTTC.

J is TRBJ2-5 and V is TRBV5-1; 9 bases line up with TRBD2. After removal of 5 bases from V and 1 base from J, the junction contained 6 bases not matched to a gene. The CDR3 covers 15 residues. Germline values: CDR1 SGHRS, CDR2 YFSETQ. Here the CDR3 DNA reads TGCGCCAGCAGTAGAGCGGGAGGCCTCCAAGAGACCCAGTACTTC. Its protein is CASSRAGGLQETQYF.

The chain recombines TRBV18 with TRBJ1-2; 7 nucleotides agree with TRBD1. Germline-derived CDR1 and CDR2 are KGHSH and LQKENI. CDR3 length: 15 amino acids. V shed 3 bases and J 1 base; nucleotides not matched to a gene: 5. The CDR3 DNA follows: TGTGCCAGCTCACCGCTAGACAGGGTTAACTATGGCTACACCTTC. Translation: CASSPLDRVNYGYTF.

The V gene is TRBV19, the J gene TRBJ1-1; 9 bases align to TRBD1. The CDR3 spans 14 residues. Losses at the gene ends were 6 bases for V and 4 bases for J; bases not matched to a gene: 6. Germline V gene data show CDR1 as LNHDA and CDR2 as SQIVND (reference sequence). Here the CDR3 reads CASRSDRGRTEAFF. The DNA of the CDR3 is TGTGCCAGTAGATCGGACAGGGGTCGCACTGAAGCTTTCTTT. Filled out from reference TRBV19 and TRBJ1-1, the complete variable domain reads DGGITQSPKYLFRKEGQNVTLSCEQNLNHDAMYWYRQDPGQGLRLIYYSQIVNDFQKGDIAEGYSVSREKKESFPLTVTSAQKNPTAFYLCASRSDRGRTEAFFGQGTRLTVV.

V is TRBV6-5 and J is TRBJ2-5; 9 bases align to TRBD1. The CDR3 sequence is 15 residues long. Trimming removed 4 bases from V and 5 bases from J; junction bases left unmatched: 8. Germline CDR1 reads MNHEY; CDR2 reads SVGAGI. The CDR3 region is CASSLTGGVGETQYF. The DNA for the CDR3 is TGTGCCAGCAGTTTAACAGGGGGCGTAGGCGAGACCCAGTACTTC.

Only a few counts were recorded for this clone. The rearrangement joins TRBV11-3 to TRBJ2-1; D might be TRBD1 or TRBD2, each matching 6 bases. V lost 6 bases, J lost 7 bases, and 16 bases lay in between. The CDR3 has 14 amino acids. Per the germline V gene, CDR1 is SGHNT and CDR2 is YENEEA. The CDR3 loop is CASRSGQGSNEQFF. The CDR3, as DNA: TGTGCCAGCAGGAGCGGGCAGGGGAGTAATGAGCAGTTCTTC.

The rearrangement links TRBV30 to TRBJ2-6; D unresolved. This CDR3 region has 17 residues. The V and J ends lost 0 bases and 0 bases respectively, with 12 bases between them. Germline CDR1 GTSNPN, CDR2 SVGIG (reference sequence). The CDR3 DNA follows: TGTGCCTGGAGTGTACTCGGGTGGGGCTCTGGGGCCAACGTCCTGACTTTC. Amino acid sequence: CAWSVLGWGSGANVLTF.

J is TRBJ2-5 and V is TRBV7-6; D gene uncertain. V lost 4 bases, J lost 4 bases, and 7 bases lay in between. CDR3 length: 12 amino acids. Germline CDR1 is SGHVS and CDR2 is FNYEAQ. CDR3 nucleotide sequence: TGTGCCAGCAGCTCCCCCCTAGAGACCCAGTACTTC. Encoded protein: CASSSPLETQYF.

The V and J genes are TRBV19 and TRBJ2-7; 8 nucleotides line up with TRBD1. The CDR3 is 15 amino acids. The trim removed 5 bases at V and 3 bases at J, leaving 9 bases unmatched. Germline lookup yields CDR1 LNHDA and CDR2 SQIVND (reference sequence). CDR3 sequence reads: CASSAPGQALYEQYF. Written as DNA, the CDR3 is TGTGCCAGTAGTGCCCCGGGACAGGCACTCTACGAGCAGTACTTC.